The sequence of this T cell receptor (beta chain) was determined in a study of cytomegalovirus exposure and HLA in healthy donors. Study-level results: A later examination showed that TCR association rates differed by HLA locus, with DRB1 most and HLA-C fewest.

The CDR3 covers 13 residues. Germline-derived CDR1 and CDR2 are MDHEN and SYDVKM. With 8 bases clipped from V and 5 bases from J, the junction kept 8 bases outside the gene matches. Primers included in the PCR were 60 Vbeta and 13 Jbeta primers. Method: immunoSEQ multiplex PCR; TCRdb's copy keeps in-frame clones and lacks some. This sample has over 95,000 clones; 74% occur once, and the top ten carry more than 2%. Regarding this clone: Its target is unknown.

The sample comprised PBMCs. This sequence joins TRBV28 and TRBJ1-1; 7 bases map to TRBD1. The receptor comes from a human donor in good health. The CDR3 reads CASDNRGGTEAFF. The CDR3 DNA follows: TGTGCCAGCGATAACAGGGGAGGAACTGAAGCTTTCTTT.